The present T cell receptor (beta chain) was sequenced within a study of blood T cell repertoires in COVID-19. Study context: There were acute and convalescent COVID-19 samples, and they came from the United States, Italy and Spain. T cells, B-cell-depleted T cells, or PBMCs supplied cDNA or gDNA.

Original processing methods: Reference gene primer amplification gave nucleated cell count estimates. Assay: immunoSEQ multiplex PCR; the TCRdb copy retains only in-frame clones and omits some. From that table come the V and J calls and clone size; the DNA was used to work out D and trimming. The sample lists tens of thousands of clones, 91% occurring once. Germline CDR1 is SEHNR and CDR2 is FQNEAQ (reference sequence). Trimming at V came to 5 bases and at J to 2 bases, leaving 5 bases not matched to a gene. The CDR3 is 15 amino acids. The chain has TRBV7-9 and TRBJ1-2, with TRBD1 matching over 10 bases. This clonotype was sampled from a human donor with active COVID-19. The donor label of this sample is uncertain. The sequencing sample was made of peripheral blood. The chain's CDR3 is CASSGDRGRNYGYTF. The CDR3 nucleotides read TGTGCCAGCAGCGGGGACAGGGGAAGGAACTATGGCTACACCTTC.